This TCR beta chain was sequenced during a study of OX40 agonist ivuxolimab in advanced cancers. In the study overall: Patients were treated with ivuxolimab, an agonistic anti-OX40 (CD134) antibody. Anti-PD-1, anti-PD-L1 or anti-CTLA-4 therapy given earlier was allowed, and approximately 40% had some.

Researchers took blood at baseline, on cycle 4 day 1, and on cycle 7 day 1. The V gene's germline CDR1 is SGHRS and CDR2 YFSETQ. V trimming: 2 bases; J trimming: 7 bases; junction bases outside the gene matches: 10. The CDR3 contains 16 residues. Assay: immunoSEQ multiplex PCR; the TCRdb copy retains only in-frame clones and omits some. The profile covers 65,000 to 75,000 clones, with 85% appearing a single time and 2% to 2.5% taken by the ten largest. Source: CD4+ or CD8+ T cells sorted from blood, taken in a trial of the OX40 agonist ivuxolimab. This clonotype was sampled from an adult with an advanced solid tumor such as melanoma, head and neck, liver or kidney cancer. V is TRBV5-1 and J is TRBJ1-4; 8 positions match TRBD1. Here the CDR3 reads CASSFGQGASSEKLFF. The CDR3 DNA is TGCGCCAGCAGCTTTGGGCAGGGGGCGAGCAGTGAAAAACTGTTTTTT.